This T cell receptor (beta chain) was retrieved from a study of shared clonotypes between healthy human individuals. Regarding the study as a whole: All-four-donor shared clonotypes had higher generation probabilities than non-shared clonotypes did.

Notes on this clone: Its cognate antigen is unknown.

CDR1 MNHEY and CDR2 SMNVEV come from the germline V gene (reference sequence). The V and J ends lost 2 bases and 0 bases respectively, with 11 bases between them. The CDR3 is 16 residues long. Sequencing was performed with immunoSEQ multiplex PCR; in TCRdb, only in-frame clones are kept and a portion is missing. The sample has fewer than 1.6 million clones; 98% are singletons. The sequence was obtained from a man in his thirties or forties in good health. The sample was naive CD4+ T cells sorted from blood. Indicated subset: CD45RA+ positively selected. The V call is TRBV27, the J call TRBJ2-1; no reliable D call. The CDR3 loop is CASSLVERYSYNEQFF. The CDR3 coding sequence is TGTGCCAGCAGTTTAGTTGAGCGTTACTCCTACAATGAGCAGTTCTTC.